This T cell receptor beta chain was identified in a study of blood T cell repertoires in COVID-19. The CDR3 runs 15 residues. Germline CDR1 and CDR2: MNHNS and SASEGT. Unmatched junction bases numbered 7, after V lost 3 bases and J lost 8 bases. Sequenced by immunoSEQ multiplex PCR; TCRdb stores in-frame clones only, minus some. This sample carries 110,000 to 150,000 clones, around 82% of them seen once, and the ten largest clones take 4.5% to 6%. V usage is TRBV6-1 and J usage is TRBJ1-6, with 7 bases fitting TRBD1. Sequencing used peripheral blood. This clonotype was sampled from a woman aged 45-59 years with acute or convalescent COVID-19. This CDR3 reads CASSERNRGHSPLHF. The CDR3 DNA is TGTGCCAGCAGTGAGAGGAACAGGGGACATTCACCCCTCCACTTT.